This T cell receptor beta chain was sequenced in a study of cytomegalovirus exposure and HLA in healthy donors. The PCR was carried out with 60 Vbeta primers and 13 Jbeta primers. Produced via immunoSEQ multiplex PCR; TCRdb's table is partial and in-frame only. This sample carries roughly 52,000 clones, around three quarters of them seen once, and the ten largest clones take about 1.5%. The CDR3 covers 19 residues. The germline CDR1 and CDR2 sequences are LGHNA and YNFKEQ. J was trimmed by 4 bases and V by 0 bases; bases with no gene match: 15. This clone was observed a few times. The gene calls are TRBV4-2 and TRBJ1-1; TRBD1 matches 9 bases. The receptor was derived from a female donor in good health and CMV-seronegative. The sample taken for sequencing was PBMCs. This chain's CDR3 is CASSQELRRDRAGGTEAFF. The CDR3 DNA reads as TGTGCCAGCAGCCAAGAACTAAGAAGGGACAGGGCCGGGGGCACTGAAGCTTTCTTT.